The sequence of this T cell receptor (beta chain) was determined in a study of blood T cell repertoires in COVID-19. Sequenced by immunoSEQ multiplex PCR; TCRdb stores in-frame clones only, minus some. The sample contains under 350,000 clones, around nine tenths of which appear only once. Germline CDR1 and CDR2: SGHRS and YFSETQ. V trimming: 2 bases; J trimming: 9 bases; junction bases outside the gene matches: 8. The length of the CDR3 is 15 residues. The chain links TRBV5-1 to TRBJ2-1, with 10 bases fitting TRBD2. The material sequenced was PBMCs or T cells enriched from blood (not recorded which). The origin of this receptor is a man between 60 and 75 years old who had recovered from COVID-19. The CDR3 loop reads CASSLLAGMAGEQFF. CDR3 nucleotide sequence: TGCGCCAGCAGCTTACTAGCGGGAATGGCAGGTGAGCAGTTCTTC.